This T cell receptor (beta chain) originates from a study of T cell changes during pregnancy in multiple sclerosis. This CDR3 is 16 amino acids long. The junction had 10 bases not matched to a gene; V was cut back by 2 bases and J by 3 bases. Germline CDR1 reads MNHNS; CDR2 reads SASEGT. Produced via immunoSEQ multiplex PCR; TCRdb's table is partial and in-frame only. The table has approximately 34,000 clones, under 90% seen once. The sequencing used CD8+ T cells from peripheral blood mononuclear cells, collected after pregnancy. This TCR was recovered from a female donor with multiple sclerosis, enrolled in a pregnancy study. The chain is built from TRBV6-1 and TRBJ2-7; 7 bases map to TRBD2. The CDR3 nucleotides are TGTGCCAGCAGTGAACTCTGGGAGGGGTTCGGCTACGAGCAGTACTTC. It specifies CASSELWEGFGYEQYF.